The 2 T cell receptor beta chains reported below all come from one sample, sequenced in a study of spatial heterogeneity in lung cancer. As to time point: blood at routine non-recurrence follow-up after resection. TCRdb passed the 5' RACE reads through MiXCR, listing each CDR3 protein once. The sample records 10,000 to 14,000 distinct CDR3 sequences, about 9.5% being singletons. This specimen was PBMCs, taken at follow-up. These receptors were obtained from a female donor with early-stage non-small cell lung cancer.

This clonotype was observed a few times. The rearrangement links TRBV7-2 to TRBJ2-2, with TRBD2 matching over 10 bases. The CDR3 has 16 amino acids. J gave up 4 bases and V 1 base, and 3 bases lay outside the gene matches. The germline gives CDR1 SGHTA, CDR2 FQGNSA. CDR3 coding DNA: TGTGCCAGCAGCTTAGGACTAGCGGGTGGCACCGGGGAGCTGTTTTTT. It yields the protein CASSLGLAGGTGELFF.

Many counts were recorded for this clonotype. The chain links TRBV11-2 to TRBJ2-3, with D possibly matching TRBD1 (5 bases). Trimming stripped 5 bases from V and 4 bases from J, with 13 bases between. CDR1 SGHAT and CDR2 FQNNGV come from the germline V gene. The CDR3 runs to 14 residues. CDR3 sequence reads: CASSRRDGADTQYF. The CDR3 DNA reads as TGTGCCAGCAGCCGCAGGGATGGGGCAGATACGCAGTATTTT.